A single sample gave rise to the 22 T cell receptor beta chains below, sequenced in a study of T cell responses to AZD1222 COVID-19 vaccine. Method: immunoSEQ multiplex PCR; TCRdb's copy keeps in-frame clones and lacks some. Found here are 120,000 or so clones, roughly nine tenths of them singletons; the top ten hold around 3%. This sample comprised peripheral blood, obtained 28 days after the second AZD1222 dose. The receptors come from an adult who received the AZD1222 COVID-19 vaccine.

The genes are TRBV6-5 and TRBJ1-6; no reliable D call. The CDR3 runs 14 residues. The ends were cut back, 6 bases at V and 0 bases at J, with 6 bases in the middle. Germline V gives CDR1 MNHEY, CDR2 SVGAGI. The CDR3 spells CASRVSSYNSPLHF. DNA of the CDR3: TGTGCCAGCAGGGTTAGCTCCTATAATTCACCCCTCCACTTT.

The DNA of the CDR3 is TGTGCCAGCAGCCAAGCCCTACTTGGCTACACCTTC. It is translated as CASSQALLGYTF. The chain uses TRBV7-8 and TRBJ1-2; D ambiguous. Germline V lookup: CDR1 SGHVS, CDR2 FQNEAQ. The CDR3 extends over 12 amino acids. Trimming left V 5 bases short and J 7 bases short, with 11 bases between.

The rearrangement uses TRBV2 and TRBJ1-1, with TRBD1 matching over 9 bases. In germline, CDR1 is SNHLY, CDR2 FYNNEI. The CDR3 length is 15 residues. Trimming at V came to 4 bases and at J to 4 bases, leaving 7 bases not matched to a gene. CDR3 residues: CASSGRGQGLTEAFF. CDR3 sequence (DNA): TGTGCCAGCAGTGGGAGGGGACAGGGTCTCACTGAAGCTTTCTTT.

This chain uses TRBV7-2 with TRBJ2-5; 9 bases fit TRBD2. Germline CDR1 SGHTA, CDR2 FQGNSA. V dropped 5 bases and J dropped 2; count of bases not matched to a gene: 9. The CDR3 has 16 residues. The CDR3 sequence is CASSPALTSGQETQYF. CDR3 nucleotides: TGTGCCAGCAGCCCCGCCTTGACTAGCGGACAAGAGACCCAGTACTTC.

CDR3 residues: CASSASTGWGEKLFF. CDR3 in DNA: TGTGCCAGTAGTGCATCGACAGGGTGGGGTGAAAAACTGTTTTTT. The chain has TRBV19 and TRBJ1-4; 7 bases agree with TRBD1. The J segment lost 7 bases and the V segment lost 5 bases, leaving 10 bases of the junction unmatched. Germline CDR1 is LNHDA and CDR2 is SQIVND (reference sequence). There are 15 residues in the CDR3.

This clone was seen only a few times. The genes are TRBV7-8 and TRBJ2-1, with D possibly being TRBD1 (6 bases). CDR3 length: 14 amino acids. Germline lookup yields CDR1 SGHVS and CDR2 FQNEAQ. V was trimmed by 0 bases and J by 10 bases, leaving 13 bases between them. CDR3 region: CASSLASSGAEQFF. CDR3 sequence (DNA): TGTGCCAGCAGCTTAGCTAGCTCAGGGGCGGAGCAGTTCTTC.

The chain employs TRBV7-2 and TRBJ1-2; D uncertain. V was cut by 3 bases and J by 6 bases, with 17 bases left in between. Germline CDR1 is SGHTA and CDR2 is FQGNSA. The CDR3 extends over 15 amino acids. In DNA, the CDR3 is TGTGCCAGCAGCTTCAGCCTGGGGTCGGCCAATGGCTACACCTTC. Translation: CASSFSLGSANGYTF.

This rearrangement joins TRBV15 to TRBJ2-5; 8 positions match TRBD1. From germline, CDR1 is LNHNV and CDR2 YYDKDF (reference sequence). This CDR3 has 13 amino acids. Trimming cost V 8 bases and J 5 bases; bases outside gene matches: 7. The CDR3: CATGQGAFETQYF. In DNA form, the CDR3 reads TGTGCCACCGGGCAGGGGGCATTCGAGACCCAGTACTTC.

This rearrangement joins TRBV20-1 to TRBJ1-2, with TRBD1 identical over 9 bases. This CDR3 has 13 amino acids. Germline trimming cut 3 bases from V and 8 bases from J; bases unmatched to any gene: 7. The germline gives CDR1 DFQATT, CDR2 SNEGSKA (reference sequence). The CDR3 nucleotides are TGCAGTGCTAGTTACAGGGGGCAAGGAGGCTACACCTTC. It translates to CSASYRGQGGYTF.

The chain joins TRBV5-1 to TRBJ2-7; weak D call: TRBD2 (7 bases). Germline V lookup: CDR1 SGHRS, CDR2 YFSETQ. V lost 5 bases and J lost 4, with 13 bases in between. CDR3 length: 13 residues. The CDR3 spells CASRQGGVYEQYF. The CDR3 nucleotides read TGCGCCAGCAGACAGGGAGGGGTTTACGAGCAGTACTTC.

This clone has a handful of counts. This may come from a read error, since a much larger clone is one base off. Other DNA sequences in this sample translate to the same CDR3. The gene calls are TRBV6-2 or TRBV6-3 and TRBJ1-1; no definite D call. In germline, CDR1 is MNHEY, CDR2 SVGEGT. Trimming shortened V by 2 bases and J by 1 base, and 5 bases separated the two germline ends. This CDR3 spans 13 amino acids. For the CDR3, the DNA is TGTGCCAGCAGTTACGTGGAGAACACTGAAGCTTTCTTT. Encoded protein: CASSYVENTEAFF.

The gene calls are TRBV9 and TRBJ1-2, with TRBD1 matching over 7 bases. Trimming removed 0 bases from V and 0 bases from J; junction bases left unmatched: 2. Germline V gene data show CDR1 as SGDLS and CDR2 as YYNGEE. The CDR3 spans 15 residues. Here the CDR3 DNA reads TGTGCCAGCAGCGTAGATCAGGGGGCTAACTATGGCTACACCTTC. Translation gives CASSVDQGANYGYTF. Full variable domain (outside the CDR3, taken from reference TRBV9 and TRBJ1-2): DSGVTQTPKHLITATGQRVTLRCSPRSGDLSVYWYQQSLDQGLQFLIQYYNGEERAKGNILERFSAQQFPDLHSELNLSSLELGDSALYFCASSVDQGANYGYTFGSGTRLTVV.

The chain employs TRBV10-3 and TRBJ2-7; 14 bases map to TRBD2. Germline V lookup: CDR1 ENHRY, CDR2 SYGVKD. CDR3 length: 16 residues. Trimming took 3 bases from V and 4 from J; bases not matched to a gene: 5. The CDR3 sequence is CAISDGTSGGLYEQYF. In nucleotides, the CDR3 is TGTGCCATCAGTGACGGGACTAGCGGGGGATTGTACGAGCAGTACTTC.

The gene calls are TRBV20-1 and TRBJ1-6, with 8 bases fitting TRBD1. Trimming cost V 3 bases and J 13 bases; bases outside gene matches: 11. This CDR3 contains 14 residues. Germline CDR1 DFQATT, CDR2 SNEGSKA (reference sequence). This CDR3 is CSASGTGPSRPLHF. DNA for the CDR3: TGCAGTGCTAGTGGGACAGGCCCTTCCCGGCCCCTCCACTTT.

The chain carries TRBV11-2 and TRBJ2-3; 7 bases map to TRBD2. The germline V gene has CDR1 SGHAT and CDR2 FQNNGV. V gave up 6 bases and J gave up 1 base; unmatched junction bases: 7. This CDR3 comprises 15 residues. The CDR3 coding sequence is TGTGCCAGCAGTTTCAGCGGGGCCCGCACAGATACGCAGTATTTT. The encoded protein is CASSFSGARTDTQYF.

CDR3: CASSPLLRWNTEAFF. The DNA for the CDR3 is TGTGCCAGCAGCCCCCTGCTTCGTTGGAACACTGAAGCTTTCTTT. J is TRBJ1-1 and V is TRBV6-5; D gene unclear. This CDR3 spans 15 amino acids. The germline V gene encodes CDR1 MNHEY and CDR2 SVGAGI. The V end lost 6 bases, the J end lost 1 base, and 15 bases lay between the germline ends.

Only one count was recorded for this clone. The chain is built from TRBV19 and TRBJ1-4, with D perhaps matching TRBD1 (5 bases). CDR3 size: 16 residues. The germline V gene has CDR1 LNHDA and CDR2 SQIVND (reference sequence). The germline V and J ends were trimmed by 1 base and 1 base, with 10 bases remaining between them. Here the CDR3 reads CASSIAQGITNEKLFF. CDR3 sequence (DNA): TGTGCCAGTAGTATAGCGCAGGGAATAACTAATGAAAAACTGTTTTTT.

The DNA for the CDR3 is TGTGCCAGCAGCGACGTCGCGGGGGGCTCCTACGAGCAGTACTTC. This codes for CASSDVAGGSYEQYF. V is TRBV6-5 and J is TRBJ2-7; 8 bases match TRBD2. V lost 6 bases to trimming and J lost 0 bases; unmatched junction nucleotides: 7. In germline, CDR1 is MNHEY, CDR2 SVGAGI. The CDR3 is 15 residues long.

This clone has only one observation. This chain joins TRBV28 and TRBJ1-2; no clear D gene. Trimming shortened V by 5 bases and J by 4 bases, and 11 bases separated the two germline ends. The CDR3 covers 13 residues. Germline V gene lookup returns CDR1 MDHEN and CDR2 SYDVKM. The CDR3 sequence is CASSPRTSYGYTF. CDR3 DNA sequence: TGTGCCAGCAGTCCAAGGACCAGCTATGGCTACACCTTC.

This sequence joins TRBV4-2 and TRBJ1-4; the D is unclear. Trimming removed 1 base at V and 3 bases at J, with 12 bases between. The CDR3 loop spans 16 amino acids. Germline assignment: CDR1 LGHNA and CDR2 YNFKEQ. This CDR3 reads CASSQVGREANEKLFF. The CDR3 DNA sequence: TGTGCCAGCAGCCAAGTGGGGAGGGAGGCTAATGAAAAACTGTTTTTT.

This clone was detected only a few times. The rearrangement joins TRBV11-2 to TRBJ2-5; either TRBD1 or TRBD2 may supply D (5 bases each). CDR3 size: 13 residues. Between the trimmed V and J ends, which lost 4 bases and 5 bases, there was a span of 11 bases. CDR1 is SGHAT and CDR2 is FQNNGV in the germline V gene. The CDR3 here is CASSSGRLETQYF. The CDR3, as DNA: TGTGCCAGCAGCTCGGGACGATTGGAGACCCAGTACTTC.

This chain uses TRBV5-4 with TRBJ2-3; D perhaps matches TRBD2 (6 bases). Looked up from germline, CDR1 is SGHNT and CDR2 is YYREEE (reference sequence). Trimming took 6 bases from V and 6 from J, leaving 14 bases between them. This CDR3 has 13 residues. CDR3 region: CASKFGGSDTQYF. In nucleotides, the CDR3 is TGTGCCAGCAAGTTCGGGGGAAGTGATACGCAGTATTTT. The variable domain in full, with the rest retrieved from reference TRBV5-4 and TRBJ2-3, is ETGVTQSPTHLIKTRGQQVTLRCSSQSGHNTVSWYQQALGQGPQFIFQYYREEENGRGNFPPRFSGLQFPNYSSELNVNALELDDSALYLCASKFGGSDTQYFGPGTRLTVL.